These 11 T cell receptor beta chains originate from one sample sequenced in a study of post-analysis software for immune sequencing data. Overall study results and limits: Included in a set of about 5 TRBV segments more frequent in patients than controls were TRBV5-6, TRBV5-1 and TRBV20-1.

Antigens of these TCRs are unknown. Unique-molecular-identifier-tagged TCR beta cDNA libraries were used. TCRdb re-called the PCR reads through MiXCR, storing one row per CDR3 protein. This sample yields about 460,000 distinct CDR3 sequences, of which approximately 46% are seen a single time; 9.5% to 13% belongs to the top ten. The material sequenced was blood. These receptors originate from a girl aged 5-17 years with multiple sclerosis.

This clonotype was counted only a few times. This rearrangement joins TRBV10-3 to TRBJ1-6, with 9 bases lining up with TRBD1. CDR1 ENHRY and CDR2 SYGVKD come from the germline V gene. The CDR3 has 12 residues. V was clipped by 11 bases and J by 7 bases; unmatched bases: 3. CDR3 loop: CAAGQGNSPLHF. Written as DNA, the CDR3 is TGTGCCGCCGGACAGGGGAATTCACCCCTCCACTTT.

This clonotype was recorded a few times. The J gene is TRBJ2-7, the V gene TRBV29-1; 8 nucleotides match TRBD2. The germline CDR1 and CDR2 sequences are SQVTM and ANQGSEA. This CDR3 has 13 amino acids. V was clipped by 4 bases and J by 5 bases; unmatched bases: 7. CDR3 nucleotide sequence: TGCAGCGTTGTCACTAGCGGCCGGGACGAGCAGTACTTC. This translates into CSVVTSGRDEQYF.

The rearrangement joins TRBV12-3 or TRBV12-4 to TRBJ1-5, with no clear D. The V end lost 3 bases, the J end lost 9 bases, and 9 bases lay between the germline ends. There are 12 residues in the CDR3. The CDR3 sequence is CASSFSRPPQHF. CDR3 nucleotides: TGTGCCAGCAGTTTTAGCAGACCGCCCCAGCATTTT.

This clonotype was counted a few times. In DNA, the CDR3 is TGCGCCAGCAGCCTTACTAGCGGGGCAGATACGCAGTATTTT. Amino acids: CASSLTSGADTQYF. This chain connects TRBV5-1 to TRBJ2-3; 10 bases map to TRBD2. CDR3 length equals 14 residues. Trimming at V came to 4 bases and at J to 4 bases, leaving 3 bases not matched to a gene. In germline, CDR1 is SGHRS, CDR2 YFSETQ.

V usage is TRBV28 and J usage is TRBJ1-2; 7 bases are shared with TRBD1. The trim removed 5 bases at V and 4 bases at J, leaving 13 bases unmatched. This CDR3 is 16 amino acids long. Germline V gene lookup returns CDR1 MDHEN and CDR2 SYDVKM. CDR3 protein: CASSPQNRGRGYGYTF. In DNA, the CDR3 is TGTGCCAGCAGTCCCCAAAACAGGGGTCGAGGCTATGGCTACACCTTC.

The CDR3 sequence is CASAEVGRRVYNEQFF. The CDR3 DNA follows: TGCGCCAGCGCGGAGGTGGGGCGGCGAGTTTACAATGAGCAGTTCTTC. The V gene is TRBV5-1, the J gene TRBJ2-1; perhaps D is TRBD1 or TRBD2 (5 bases each). V was shortened by 7 bases and J by 4 bases, with 21 bases between the two germline ends. CDR1 and CDR2 from the germline V gene are SGHRS and YFSETQ. The CDR3 is 16 amino acids.

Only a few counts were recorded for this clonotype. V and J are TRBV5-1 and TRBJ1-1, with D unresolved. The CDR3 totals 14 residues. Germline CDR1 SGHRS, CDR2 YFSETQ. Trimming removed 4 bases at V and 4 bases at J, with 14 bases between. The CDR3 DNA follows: TGCGCCAGCAGCGCCAACTTTGGGGTCACTGAAGCTTTCTTT. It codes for CASSANFGVTEAFF. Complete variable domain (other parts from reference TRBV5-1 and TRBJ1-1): KAGVTQTPRYLIKTRGQQVTLSCSPISGHRSVSWYQQTPGQGLQFLFEYFSETQRNKGNFPGRFSGRQFSNSRSEMNVSTLELGDSALYLCASSANFGVTEAFFGQGTRLTVV.

The CDR3 nucleotides read TGCGCCAGCAGCTTAAAACAGGTACGGGCGTACAATGAGCAGTTCTTC. This gives the protein CASSLKQVRAYNEQFF. The rearrangement links TRBV5-1 to TRBJ2-1, with D possibly being TRBD1 (5 bases). V lost 2 bases to trimming and J lost 4 bases, with 16 bases between them. From germline, CDR1 is SGHRS and CDR2 YFSETQ. The CDR3 has 16 amino acids. Together with reference TRBV5-1 and TRBJ2-1, the CDR3 gives the full variable domain: KAGVTQTPRYLIKTRGQQVTLSCSPISGHRSVSWYQQTPGQGLQFLFEYFSETQRNKGNFPGRFSGRQFSNSRSEMNVSTLELGDSALYLCASSLKQVRAYNEQFFGPGTRLTVL.

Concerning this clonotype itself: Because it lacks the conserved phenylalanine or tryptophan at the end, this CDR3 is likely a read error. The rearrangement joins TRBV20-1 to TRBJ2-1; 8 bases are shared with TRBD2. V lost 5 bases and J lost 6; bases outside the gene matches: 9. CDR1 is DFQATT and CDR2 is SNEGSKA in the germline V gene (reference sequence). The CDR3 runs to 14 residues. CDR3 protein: CSAPGTRGTNEQFC. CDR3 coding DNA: TGCAGTGCTCCCGGGACTAGAGGTACCAATGAGCAGTTCTGC.

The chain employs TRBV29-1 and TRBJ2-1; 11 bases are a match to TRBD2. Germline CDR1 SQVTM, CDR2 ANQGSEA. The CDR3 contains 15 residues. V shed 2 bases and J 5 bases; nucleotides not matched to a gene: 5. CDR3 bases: TGCAGCGTTGAAATAGCGGGAGGGCCTCACAATGAGCAGTTCTTC. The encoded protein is CSVEIAGGPHNEQFF.

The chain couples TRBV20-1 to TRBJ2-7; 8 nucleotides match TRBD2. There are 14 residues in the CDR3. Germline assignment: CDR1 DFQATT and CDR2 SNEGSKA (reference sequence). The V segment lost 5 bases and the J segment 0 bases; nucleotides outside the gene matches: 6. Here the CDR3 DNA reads TGCAGTGCTGGGGCGGCGGGAGGCTCCTACGAGCAGTACTTC. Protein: CSAGAAGGSYEQYF.